The 27 T cell receptor beta chains listed next were all sequenced from one sample in a study of OX40 agonist ivuxolimab in advanced cancers. Library preparation was by the immunoSEQ multiplex PCR assay. Drawn from immuneACCESS, this table holds only the in-frame rearrangements with V and J called that TCRdb kept. Clones are partly lost; checked studies trace under half to an unresolved V gene and leave the rest unexplained. Here the sample has under 70,000 clones; roughly 90% occur a single time. The ten largest make up 0.55% to 0.8% of the sample. Sequences were derived from CD4+ or CD8+ T cells sorted from blood, sampled in a trial of the OX40 agonist ivuxolimab. These TCRs come from an adult with an advanced solid tumor such as melanoma, head and neck, liver or kidney cancer.

The chain joins TRBV2 to TRBJ2-1, with a possible D match to TRBD2 (7 bases). This CDR3 has 17 amino acids. Trimming took 4 bases from V and 0 from J, leaving 16 bases between them. Germline V gene lookup returns CDR1 SNHLY and CDR2 FYNNEI. CDR3 in amino acids: CASSGKGGLSSYNEQFF. CDR3 DNA: TGTGCCAGCAGTGGGAAAGGGGGACTAAGCTCCTACAATGAGCAGTTCTTC.

CDR3 loop: CASSSKEADTQYF. CDR3 nucleotides: TGTGCCAGCAGTTCGAAGGAAGCAGATACGCAGTATTTT. V is TRBV6-5 and J is TRBJ2-3, with D unclear. The V end lost 4 bases, the J end lost 4 bases, and 9 bases lay between the germline ends. Germline lookup yields CDR1 MNHEY and CDR2 SVGAGI. This CDR3 spans 13 amino acids.

The gene calls are TRBV30 and TRBJ1-5, with no clear D. V gave up 3 bases and J gave up 2 bases, with 11 bases separating them. The CDR3 is 14 amino acids. The germline V gene encodes CDR1 GTSNPN and CDR2 SVGIG (reference sequence). The chain's CDR3 is CAWRMADRNQPQHF. DNA of the CDR3: TGTGCCTGGAGAATGGCAGATCGCAATCAGCCCCAGCATTTT. The full variable domain, its missing parts supplied by reference TRBV30 and TRBJ1-5, is SQTIHQWPATLVQPVGSPLSLECTVEGTSNPNLYWYRQAAGRGLQLLFYSVGIGQISSEVPQNLSASRPQDRQFILSSKKLLLSDSGFYLCAWRMADRNQPQHFGDGTRLSIL.

The chain is built from TRBV19 and TRBJ2-1, with 7 bases aligning to TRBD2. The germline gives CDR1 LNHDA, CDR2 SQIVND (reference sequence). V dropped 4 bases and J dropped 6; count of bases not matched to a gene: 15. This CDR3 contains 17 residues. The CDR3 loop is CASSTREAQFGGNEQFF. The CDR3 DNA is TGTGCCAGTAGTACCCGGGAGGCCCAATTCGGGGGCAATGAGCAGTTCTTC.

The chain has TRBV11-3 and TRBJ2-1; TRBD1 agrees at 8 bases. V lost 2 bases, J lost 0 bases, and 9 bases stayed unmatched. This CDR3 contains 18 residues. The V gene's germline CDR1 is SGHNT and CDR2 YENEEA. CDR3 loop: CASSLRTGRSSSYNEQFF. The CDR3 DNA sequence: TGTGCCAGCAGCTTACGGACAGGGAGGTCTAGCTCCTACAATGAGCAGTTCTTC.

The chain carries TRBV27 and TRBJ1-2; 8 bases align to TRBD1. The CDR3 length is 13 residues. The V segment lost 5 bases and the J segment 8 bases; nucleotides outside the gene matches: 7. Germline CDR1 MNHEY, CDR2 SMNVEV (reference sequence). CDR3 protein: CASSPGQGWGYTF. CDR3 nucleotides: TGTGCCAGCAGTCCCGGACAGGGTTGGGGCTACACCTTC.

This clone showed up just once. V is TRBV7-9 and J is TRBJ2-7, with TRBD1 matching 8 bases. Trimming removed 5 bases from V and 5 bases from J; junction bases left unmatched: 8. CDR1 and CDR2 (germline): SEHNR, FQNEAQ (reference sequence). The length of the CDR3 is 14 residues. The CDR3 loop is CASSLDRAGDEQYF. DNA of the CDR3: TGTGCCAGCAGCCTGGACAGGGCGGGCGACGAGCAGTACTTC.

The chain combines TRBV13 with TRBJ1-2; 7 bases are a match to TRBD1. CDR3 length: 14 residues. Germline lookup yields CDR1 PRHDT and CDR2 FYEKMQ (reference sequence). With 5 bases clipped from V and 7 bases from J, the junction kept 10 bases outside the gene matches. The CDR3 is CASSLLQGTGGYTF. The CDR3 DNA is TGTGCCAGCAGCCTGCTACAGGGGACGGGTGGCTACACCTTC. Together with reference TRBV13 and TRBJ1-2, the CDR3 gives the full variable domain: AAGVIQSPRHLIKEKRETATLKCYPIPRHDTVYWYQQGPGQDPQFLISFYEKMQSDKGSIPDRFSAQQFSDYHSELNMSSLELGDSALYFCASSLLQGTGGYTFGSGTRLTVV.

The chain has TRBV27 and TRBJ2-2, with 13 bases aligning to TRBD2. Germline V gene lookup returns CDR1 MNHEY and CDR2 SMNVEV (reference sequence). V shed 6 bases, J shed 6 bases, and the junction held 4 bases outside the gene matches. The CDR3 is 15 amino acids. The CDR3 here is CASRLAGGRAGELFF. The CDR3 coding sequence is TGTGCCAGCAGACTAGCGGGGGGGCGCGCCGGGGAGCTGTTTTTT.

This clone was detected only once. The CDR3 reads CASRPGTGSLEQYF. The CDR3 nucleotides read TGTGCCAGTAGACCCGGGACAGGGTCACTCGAGCAGTACTTC. J is TRBJ2-7 and V is TRBV19; 9 nucleotides agree with TRBD1. The CDR3 is 14 residues long. V lost 6 bases and J lost 6; bases outside the gene matches: 9. Per the germline V gene, CDR1 is LNHDA and CDR2 is SQIVND (reference sequence).

The chain is built from TRBV11-2 and TRBJ2-3; TRBD2 matches 9 bases. V lost 3 bases to trimming and J lost 3 bases; unmatched junction nucleotides: 7. CDR1 is SGHAT, CDR2 FQNNGV, per germline. This CDR3 has 16 residues. Here the CDR3 reads CASSFIGGGVTDTQYF. CDR3 DNA: TGTGCCAGCAGCTTTATTGGCGGGGGGGTGACAGATACGCAGTATTTT.

The chain couples TRBV5-6 to TRBJ2-7; 7 nucleotides match TRBD2. This CDR3 is 18 amino acids long. Germline V gene lookup returns CDR1 SGHDT and CDR2 YYEEEE. Trimming took 1 base from V and 7 from J; bases not matched to a gene: 20. The CDR3 nucleotides read TGTGCCAGCAGCTTGAGTCCCCCCCCTAGCACACGGCGGGGGGAGCAGTACTTC. It translates to CASSLSPPPSTRRGEQYF.

V usage is TRBV2 and J usage is TRBJ2-2; D gene ambiguous. Germline V gives CDR1 SNHLY, CDR2 FYNNEI. The CDR3 covers 13 residues. Trimming cost V 3 bases and J 1 base, with 3 bases left between them. The CDR3, as DNA: TGTGCCAGCAGTGATCAGAACACCGGGGAGCTGTTTTTT. Its translation: CASSDQNTGELFF.

The chain carries TRBV11-2 and TRBJ2-5, with 8 positions matching TRBD1. The CDR3 contains 15 residues. Trimming cost V 7 bases and J 4 bases; bases outside gene matches: 11. The germline V gene has CDR1 SGHAT and CDR2 FQNNGV. CDR3 sequence reads: CASNPPGTGGETQYF. DNA for the CDR3: TGTGCCAGCAACCCACCCGGGACAGGAGGAGAGACCCAGTACTTC.

The genes are TRBV7-9 and TRBJ2-3, with D perhaps being TRBD1 or TRBD2 (6 bases each). This CDR3 is 16 amino acids long. Trimming took off 1 base at V and 1 base at J, with 12 bases between the two ends. The V gene's germline CDR1 is SEHNR and CDR2 FQNEAQ (reference sequence). The CDR3 nucleotides read TGTGCCAGCAGCTTAGAAGGGGGGCAGGGCACAGATACGCAGTATTTT. Translated: CASSLEGGQGTDTQYF. The full variable domain, in which reference TRBV7-9 and TRBJ2-3 provide the parts outside the CDR3, is DTGVSQNPRHKITKRGQNVTFRCDPISEHNRLYWYRQTLGQGPEFLTYFQNEAQLEKSRLLSDRFSAERPKGSFSTLEIQRTEQGDSAMYLCASSLEGGQGTDTQYFGPGTRLTVL.

V usage is TRBV5-6 and J usage is TRBJ2-7; no firm D call. CDR1 is SGHDT, CDR2 YYEEEE, per germline. The CDR3 extends over 13 amino acids. V shed 0 bases and J shed 5 bases, with 9 bases lying between them. CDR3 amino acids: CASSLGPTDEQYF. The CDR3 DNA reads TGTGCCAGCAGCTTGGGTCCAACTGACGAGCAGTACTTC. Complete variable domain (other parts from reference TRBV5-6 and TRBJ2-7): DAGVTQSPTHLIKTRGQQVTLRCSPKSGHDTVSWYQQALGQGPQFIFQYYEEEERQRGNFPDRFSGHQFPNYSSELNVNALLLGDSALYLCASSLGPTDEQYFGPGTRLTVT.

The chain employs TRBV7-2 and TRBJ2-5, with D unclear. CDR1 and CDR2 from the germline V gene are SGHTA and FQGNSA. V was pared by 1 base and J by 3 bases, with 9 bases between. CDR3 length equals 14 residues. As DNA, the CDR3 is TGTGCCAGCAGCTTAGATGGCGCCAAAGAGACCCAGTACTTC. It translates to CASSLDGAKETQYF.

The chain employs TRBV5-6 and TRBJ2-1, with D uncertain. CDR1 and CDR2 (germline): SGHDT, YYEEEE. There are 13 residues in the CDR3. The V end was cut by 7 bases, the J end by 2 bases, with 10 bases between. This CDR3 is CASLGFAYNEQFF. CDR3 nucleotides: TGTGCCAGCTTAGGCTTTGCCTACAATGAGCAGTTCTTC.

The J gene is TRBJ2-2, the V gene TRBV28; D gene uncertain. Germline CDR1 and CDR2: MDHEN and SYDVKM. V was clipped by 1 base and J by 6 bases, with 6 bases between them. The CDR3 covers 13 residues. The CDR3 region is CASSLLSSGELFF. DNA for the CDR3: TGTGCCAGCAGTTTATTAAGTTCCGGGGAGCTGTTTTTT.

J is TRBJ2-7 and V is TRBV7-3, with unresolved D. V lost 1 base to trimming and J lost 3 bases, with 7 bases between them. CDR3 length: 13 residues. Germline lookup yields CDR1 SGHTA and CDR2 FQGTGA. CDR3 DNA: TGTGCCAGCAGCTTAAGCGGTGGCTACGAGCAGTACTTC. It is translated as CASSLSGGYEQYF. The whole variable domain, remainder taken from reference TRBV7-3 and TRBJ2-7, is GAGVSQTPSNKVTEKGKYVELRCDPISGHTALYWYRQSLGQGPEFLIYFQGTGAADDSGLPNDRFFAVRPEGSVSTLKIQRTERGDSAVYLCASSLSGGYEQYFGPGTRLTVT.

The chain employs TRBV6-6 and TRBJ1-1; weak D call: TRBD1 (5 bases). This CDR3 comprises 13 residues. V lost 6 bases to trimming and J lost 1 base, with 9 bases between them. Per germline, CDR1 MNHNY and CDR2 SVGAGI (reference sequence). CDR3 in DNA: TGTGCCAGCAGAATAGACAGGAACACTGAAGCTTTCTTT. Translated, it gives CASRIDRNTEAFF.

The chain is built from TRBV27 and TRBJ1-4; tentatively, D is TRBD1 (5 bases). Per germline, CDR1 MNHEY and CDR2 SMNVEV (reference sequence). Between the trimmed V and J ends, which lost 0 bases and 4 bases, there was a span of 9 bases. This CDR3 spans 15 amino acids. This CDR3 reads CASSLSGLSNEKLFF. The DNA for the CDR3 is TGTGCCAGCAGTTTATCGGGACTTAGTAATGAAAAACTGTTTTTT.

V usage is TRBV7-3 and J usage is TRBJ2-5; TRBD1 might be the D (5 bases). The CDR3 covers 13 residues. The V gene's germline CDR1 is SGHTA and CDR2 FQGTGA. Between the trimmed V and J ends, which lost 6 bases and 3 bases, there was a span of 11 bases. The CDR3, as DNA: TGTGCCAGCAGTCAACAGGTCAAAGAGACCCAGTACTTC. This gives the protein CASSQQVKETQYF.

The chain carries TRBV27 and TRBJ2-2, with 10 bases aligning to TRBD2. Trimming at V came to 8 bases and at J to 5 bases, leaving 5 bases not matched to a gene. CDR1 and CDR2 from the germline V gene are MNHEY and SMNVEV (reference sequence). CDR3 length: 14 amino acids. The CDR3 DNA sequence: TGTGCCAGCTCCGAGCGGGAGGGTACCGGGGAGCTGTTTTTT. Residues: CASSEREGTGELFF.

The rearrangement uses TRBV7-2 and TRBJ1-2, with 9 bases lining up with TRBD1. Germline V gene data show CDR1 as SGHTA and CDR2 as FQGNSA. V shed 5 bases and J 4 bases; nucleotides not matched to a gene: 8. The length of the CDR3 is 15 residues. CDR3 sequence (DNA): TGTGCCAGCAGCCTGGGACAGGGTGGTACCTATGGCTACACCTTC. This encodes CASSLGQGGTYGYTF.

This chain connects TRBV6-5 to TRBJ2-1, with 12 bases lining up with TRBD2. The CDR3 loop spans 15 amino acids. The V segment lost 5 bases and the J segment 6 bases; nucleotides outside the gene matches: 5. The germline V gene encodes CDR1 MNHEY and CDR2 SVGAGI. The CDR3 DNA reads TGTGCCAGCAGTGCCCTAGCGGGGGGGATCAATGAGCAGTTCTTC. Its protein product is CASSALAGGINEQFF.

CDR3 DNA sequence: TGTGCCAGCTCACAAGGGACTAGCGGGAGAATGGATACGCAGTATTTT. Translating it yields CASSQGTSGRMDTQYF. This chain connects TRBV18 to TRBJ2-3; 14 positions agree with TRBD2. Germline trimming cut 4 bases from V and 6 bases from J; bases unmatched to any gene: 6. The CDR3 runs 16 residues. Germline values: CDR1 KGHSH, CDR2 LQKENI. Based on the CDR3 plus reference TRBV18 and TRBJ2-3, the full variable domain is NAGVMQNPRHLVRRRGQEARLRCSPMKGHSHVYWYRQLPEEGLKFMVYLQKENIIDESGMPKERFSAEFPKEGPSILRIQQVVRGDSAAYFCASSQGTSGRMDTQYFGPGTRLTVL.